The source of this T cell receptor beta chain is a study of T cell responses to AZD1222 COVID-19 vaccine. Libraries were prepared by immunoSEQ multiplex PCR; TCRdb keeps only in-frame clonotypes and omits some of them. The table lists under 250,000 clones, about 92% of them singletons. The V gene lost 0 bases and the J gene lost 3 bases, with 15 bases spanning the gap. The CDR3 covers 16 residues. Germline assignment: CDR1 SGHRS and CDR2 YFSETQ. This material consisted of peripheral blood, taken on day 0 of MenACWY control vaccination. The rearrangement links TRBV5-1 to TRBJ1-1, with D possibly TRBD1 on 6 matching bases. The sequence was collected from an adult in good health. DNA for the CDR3: TGCGCCAGCAGCTTGGTGGGGGGGCGGTCAGACACTGAAGCTTTCTTT. Residues: CASSLVGGRSDTEAFF.